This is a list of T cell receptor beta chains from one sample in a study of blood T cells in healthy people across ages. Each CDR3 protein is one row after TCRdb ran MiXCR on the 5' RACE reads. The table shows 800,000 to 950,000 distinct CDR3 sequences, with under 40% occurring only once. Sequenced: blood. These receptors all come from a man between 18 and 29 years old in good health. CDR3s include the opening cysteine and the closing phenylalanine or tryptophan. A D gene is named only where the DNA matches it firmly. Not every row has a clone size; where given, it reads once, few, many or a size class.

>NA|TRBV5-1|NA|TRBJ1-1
TGCGCCAGCAGCTTGAGGGGGTCGCCTCTGAACACTGAAGCTTTCTTT
CASSLRGSPLNTEAFF
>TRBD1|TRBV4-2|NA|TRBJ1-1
TGTGCCAGCAGCGACCCAGGGGGGAACACTGAAGCTTTCTTT
CASSDPGGNTEAFF
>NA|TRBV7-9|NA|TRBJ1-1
TGTGCCAGCAGCTTAGCGTACACGGGGACCTTGGCTGAAGCTTTCTTT
CASSLAYTGTLAEAFF
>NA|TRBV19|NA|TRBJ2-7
TGTGCCAGTAGTATAAGTGGCAGGACACCCTACGAGCAGTACTTC
CASSISGRTPYEQYF
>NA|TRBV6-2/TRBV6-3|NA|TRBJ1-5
TGTGCCGGTCGGACCGACTCCAGGCAGCCCCAGCATTTT
CAGRTDSRQPQHF
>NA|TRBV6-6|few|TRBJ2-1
TGTGCCAGCAGTTACCCCACCGGGGGGCTATCTTACAATGAGCAGTTCTTC
CASSYPTGGLSYNEQFF
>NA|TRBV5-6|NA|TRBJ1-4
TGTGCCAGCAGCTTCGCCACAGCTTACACTTCTAATGAAAAACTGTTTTTT
CASSFATAYTSNEKLFF
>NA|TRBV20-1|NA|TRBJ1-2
TGCAGTGCGCTGGGGGTTAACGGCTACACCTTC
CSALGVNGYTF
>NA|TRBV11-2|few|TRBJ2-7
TGTGCCAGCAGCTTATTAGCCAGTTACACCTACAATGAGCAGTACTTC
CASSLLASYTYNEQYF
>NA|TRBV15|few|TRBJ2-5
TGTGCCACCAGCATCAGGATCCAAGAGACCCAGTACTTC
CATSIRIQETQYF
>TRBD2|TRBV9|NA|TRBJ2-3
TGTGCCAGCAGCCCCCGGCGGGGGGGGCGAGATACGCAGTATTTT
CASSPRRGGRDTQYF
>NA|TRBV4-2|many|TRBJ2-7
TGTGCCAGCAGCCAAGGGCCTTTAGGGAGGACCACGACATACGAGCAGTACTTC
CASSQGPLGRTTTYEQYF
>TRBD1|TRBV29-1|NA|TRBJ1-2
TGCAGCCCCTGGACAGGGACTGATGGCTACACCTTC
CSPWTGTDGYTF
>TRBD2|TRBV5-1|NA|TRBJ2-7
TGCGCCAGCAGCCCGAGCGGGGAACGGTATTACAATGAGCAGTACTTC
CASSPSGERYYNEQYF
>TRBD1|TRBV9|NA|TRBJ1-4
TGTGCCAGCAGCGTACCATTTGTACAGGGGTCTAATGAAAAACTGTTTTTT
CASSVPFVQGSNEKLFF